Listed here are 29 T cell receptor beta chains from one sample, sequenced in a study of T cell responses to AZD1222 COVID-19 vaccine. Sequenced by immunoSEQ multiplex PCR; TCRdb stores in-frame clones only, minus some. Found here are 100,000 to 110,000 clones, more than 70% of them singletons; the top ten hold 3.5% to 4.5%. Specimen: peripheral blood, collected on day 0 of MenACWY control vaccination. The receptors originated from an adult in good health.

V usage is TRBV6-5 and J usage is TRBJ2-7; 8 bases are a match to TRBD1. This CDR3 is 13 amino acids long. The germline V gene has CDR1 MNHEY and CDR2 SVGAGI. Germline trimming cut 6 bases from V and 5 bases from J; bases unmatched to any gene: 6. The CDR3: CASRPGQGHEQYF. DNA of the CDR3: TGTGCCAGCAGGCCTGGACAGGGCCACGAGCAGTACTTC.

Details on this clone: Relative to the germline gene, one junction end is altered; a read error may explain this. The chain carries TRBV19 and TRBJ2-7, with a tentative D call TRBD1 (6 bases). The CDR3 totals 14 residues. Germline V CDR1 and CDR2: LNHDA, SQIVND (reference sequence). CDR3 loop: CASSLEQGPYAQYF. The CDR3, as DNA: TGTGCCAGTAGTTTGGAACAGGGTCCCTACGCGCAGTACTTC.

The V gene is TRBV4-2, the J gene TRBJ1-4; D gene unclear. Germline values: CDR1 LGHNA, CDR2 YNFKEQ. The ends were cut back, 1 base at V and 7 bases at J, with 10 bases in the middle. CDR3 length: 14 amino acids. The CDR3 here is CASSQGYTSEKLFF. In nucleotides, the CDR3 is TGTGCCAGCAGCCAAGGCTACACGAGTGAAAAACTGTTTTTT.

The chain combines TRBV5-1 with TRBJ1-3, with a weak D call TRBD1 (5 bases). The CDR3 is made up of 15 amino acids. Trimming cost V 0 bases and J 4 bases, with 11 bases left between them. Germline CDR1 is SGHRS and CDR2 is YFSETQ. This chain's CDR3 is CASSLAHGGGNTIYF. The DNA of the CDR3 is TGCGCCAGCAGCTTGGCCCACGGGGGAGGAAACACCATATATTTT.

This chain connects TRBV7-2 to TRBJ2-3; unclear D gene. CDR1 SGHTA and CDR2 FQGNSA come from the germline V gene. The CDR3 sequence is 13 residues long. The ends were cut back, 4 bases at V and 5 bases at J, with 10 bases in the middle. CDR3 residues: CASSSNAIDTQYF. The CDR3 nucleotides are TGTGCCAGCAGCTCGAATGCAATAGATACGCAGTATTTT.

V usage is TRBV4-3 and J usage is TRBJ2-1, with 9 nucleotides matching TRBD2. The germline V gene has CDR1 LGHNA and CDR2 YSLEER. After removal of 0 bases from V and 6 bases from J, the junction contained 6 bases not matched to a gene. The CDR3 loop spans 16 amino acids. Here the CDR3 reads CASSQEEREAPNEQFF. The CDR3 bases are TGCGCCAGCAGCCAAGAGGAGCGGGAGGCCCCCAATGAGCAGTTCTTC.

The CDR3 bases are TGTGCCAGCAGCTTGCGGGGGCCGCTCCCGGCCCTTAATGAAAAACTGTTTTTT. This sequence encodes CASSLRGPLPALNEKLFF. The chain carries TRBV5-6 and TRBJ1-4; D perhaps matches TRBD1 (6 bases). V gave up 1 base and J gave up 4 bases, with 20 bases separating them. The germline V gene has CDR1 SGHDT and CDR2 YYEEEE. The CDR3 is 18 residues long.

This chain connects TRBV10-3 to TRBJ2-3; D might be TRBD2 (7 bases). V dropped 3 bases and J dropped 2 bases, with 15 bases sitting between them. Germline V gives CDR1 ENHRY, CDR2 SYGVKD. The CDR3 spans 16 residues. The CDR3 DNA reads TGTGCCATCAGTGATAGGGGAGGGGACATCACAGATACGCAGTATTTT. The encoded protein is CAISDRGGDITDTQYF.

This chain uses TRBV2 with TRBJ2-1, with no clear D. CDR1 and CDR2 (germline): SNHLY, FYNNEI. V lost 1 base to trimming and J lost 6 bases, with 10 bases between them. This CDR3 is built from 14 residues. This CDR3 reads CASSEVSYSNEQFF. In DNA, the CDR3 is TGTGCCAGCAGTGAAGTTAGCTACTCCAATGAGCAGTTCTTC.

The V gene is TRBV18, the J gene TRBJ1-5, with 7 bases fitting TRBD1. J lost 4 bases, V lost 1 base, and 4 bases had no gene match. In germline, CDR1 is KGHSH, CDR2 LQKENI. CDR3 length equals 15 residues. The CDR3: CASSPRAGGNQPQHF. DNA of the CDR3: TGTGCCAGCTCACCACGGGCAGGGGGTAATCAGCCCCAGCATTTT. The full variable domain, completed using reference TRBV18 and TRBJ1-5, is NAGVMQNPRHLVRRRGQEARLRCSPMKGHSHVYWYRQLPEEGLKFMVYLQKENIIDESGMPKERFSAEFPKEGPSILRIQQVVRGDSAAYFCASSPRAGGNQPQHFGDGTRLSIL.

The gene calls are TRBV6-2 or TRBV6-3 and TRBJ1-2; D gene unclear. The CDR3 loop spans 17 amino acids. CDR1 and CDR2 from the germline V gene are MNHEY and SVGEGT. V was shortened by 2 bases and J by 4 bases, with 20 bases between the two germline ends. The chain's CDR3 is CASSYPIGITISYGYTF. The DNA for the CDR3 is TGTGCCAGCAGTTACCCAATCGGCATTACCATCAGCTATGGCTACACCTTC.

The CDR3 sequence is CASSNSGRPSYNEQFF. The DNA for the CDR3 is TGTGCCAGCAGCAATAGCGGGAGGCCGAGCTACAATGAGCAGTTCTTC. The chain joins TRBV7-2 to TRBJ2-1; 10 nucleotides match TRBD2. CDR3 size: 16 residues. Germline CDR1 and CDR2: SGHTA and FQGNSA. Trimming removed 5 bases from V and 3 bases from J; junction bases left unmatched: 7. The complete variable domain, with remaining parts taken from reference TRBV7-2 and TRBJ2-1, reads GAGVSQSPSNKVTEKGKDVELRCDPISGHTALYWYRQSLGQGLEFLIYFQGNSAPDKSGLPSDRFSAERTGGSVSTLTIQRTQQEDSAVYLCASSNSGRPSYNEQFFGPGTRLTVL.

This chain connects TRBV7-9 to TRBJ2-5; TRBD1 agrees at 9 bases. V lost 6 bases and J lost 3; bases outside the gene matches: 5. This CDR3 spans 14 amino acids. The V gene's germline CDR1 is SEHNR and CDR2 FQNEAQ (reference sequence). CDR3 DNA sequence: TGTGCCAGCAGATCGGGGACAGGGAAAGAGACCCAGTACTTC. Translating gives CASRSGTGKETQYF.

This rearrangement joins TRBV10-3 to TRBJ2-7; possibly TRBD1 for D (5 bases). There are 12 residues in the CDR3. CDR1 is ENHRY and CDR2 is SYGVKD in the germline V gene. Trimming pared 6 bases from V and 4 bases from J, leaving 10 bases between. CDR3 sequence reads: CAISLDSYEQYF. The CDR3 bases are TGTGCCATCAGCCTCGACAGTTACGAGCAGTACTTC.

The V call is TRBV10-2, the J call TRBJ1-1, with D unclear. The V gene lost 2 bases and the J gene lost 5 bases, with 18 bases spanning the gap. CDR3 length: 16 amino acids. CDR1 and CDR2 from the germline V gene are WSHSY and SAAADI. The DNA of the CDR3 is TGCGCCAGCAGTGAGCCCCCCTTTGTGATTAGGACTGAAGCTTTCTTT. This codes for CASSEPPFVIRTEAFF.

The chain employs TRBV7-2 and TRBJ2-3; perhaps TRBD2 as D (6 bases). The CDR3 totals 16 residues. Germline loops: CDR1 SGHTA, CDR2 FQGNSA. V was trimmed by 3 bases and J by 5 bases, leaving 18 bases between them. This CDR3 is CASSLMEGGVGDTQYF. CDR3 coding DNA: TGTGCCAGCAGCTTGATGGAGGGCGGGGTCGGAGATACGCAGTATTTT.

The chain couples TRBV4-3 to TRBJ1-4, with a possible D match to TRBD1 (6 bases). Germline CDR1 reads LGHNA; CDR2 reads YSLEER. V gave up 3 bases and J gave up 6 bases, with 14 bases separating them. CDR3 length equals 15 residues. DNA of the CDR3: TGCGCCAGCAGCCAGACGACAGGCCCCGATGAAAAACTGTTTTTT. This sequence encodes CASSQTTGPDEKLFF.

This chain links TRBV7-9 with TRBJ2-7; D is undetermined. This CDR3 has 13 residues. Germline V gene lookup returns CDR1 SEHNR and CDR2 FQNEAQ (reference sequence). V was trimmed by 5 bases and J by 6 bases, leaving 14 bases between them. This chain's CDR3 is CASSLMDPGEQYF. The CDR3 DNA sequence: TGTGCCAGCAGCCTTATGGACCCGGGCGAGCAGTACTTC.

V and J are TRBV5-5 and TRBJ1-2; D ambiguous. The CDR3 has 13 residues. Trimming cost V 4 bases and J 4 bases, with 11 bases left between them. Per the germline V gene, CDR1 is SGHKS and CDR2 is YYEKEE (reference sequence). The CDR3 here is CASSLYMVYGYTF. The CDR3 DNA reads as TGTGCCAGCAGCCTCTATATGGTCTATGGCTACACCTTC.

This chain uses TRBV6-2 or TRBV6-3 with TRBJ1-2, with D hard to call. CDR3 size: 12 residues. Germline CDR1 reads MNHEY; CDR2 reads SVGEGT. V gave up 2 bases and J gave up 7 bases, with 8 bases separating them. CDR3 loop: CASSYEQAGYTF. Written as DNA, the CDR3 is TGTGCCAGCAGTTACGAGCAGGCTGGCTACACCTTC.

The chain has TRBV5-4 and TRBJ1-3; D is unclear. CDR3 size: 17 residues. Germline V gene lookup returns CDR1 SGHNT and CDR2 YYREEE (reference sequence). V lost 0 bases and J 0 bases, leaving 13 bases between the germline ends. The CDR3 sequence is CASSLAPTSNSGNTIYF. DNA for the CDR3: TGTGCCAGCAGCTTGGCCCCAACTTCCAACTCTGGAAACACCATATATTTT.

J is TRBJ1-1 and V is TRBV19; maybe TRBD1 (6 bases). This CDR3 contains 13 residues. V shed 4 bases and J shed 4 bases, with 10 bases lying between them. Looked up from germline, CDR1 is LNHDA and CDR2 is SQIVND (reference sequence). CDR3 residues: CASSTHRVTEAFF. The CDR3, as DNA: TGTGCCAGTAGTACCCACAGGGTCACTGAAGCTTTCTTT.

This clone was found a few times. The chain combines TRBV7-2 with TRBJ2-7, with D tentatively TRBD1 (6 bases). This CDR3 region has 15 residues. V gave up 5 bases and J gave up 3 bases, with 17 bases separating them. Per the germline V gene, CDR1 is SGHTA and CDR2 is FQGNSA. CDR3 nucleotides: TGTGCCAGCAGCCAGGGGTTAGGGCTGTTCTACGAGCAGTACTTC. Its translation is CASSQGLGLFYEQYF.

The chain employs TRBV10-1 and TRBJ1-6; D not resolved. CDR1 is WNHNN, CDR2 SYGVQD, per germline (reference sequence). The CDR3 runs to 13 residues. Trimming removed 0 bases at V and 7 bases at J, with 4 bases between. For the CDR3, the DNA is TGCGCCAGCAGTGAGTCAAGGAATTCACCCCTCCACTTT. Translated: CASSESRNSPLHF.

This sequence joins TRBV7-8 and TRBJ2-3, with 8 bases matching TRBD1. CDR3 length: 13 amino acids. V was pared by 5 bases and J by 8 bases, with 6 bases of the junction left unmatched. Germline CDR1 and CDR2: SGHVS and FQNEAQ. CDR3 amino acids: CASSTDTGGTQYF. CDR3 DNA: TGTGCCAGCAGCACAGATACAGGGGGTACGCAGTATTTT.

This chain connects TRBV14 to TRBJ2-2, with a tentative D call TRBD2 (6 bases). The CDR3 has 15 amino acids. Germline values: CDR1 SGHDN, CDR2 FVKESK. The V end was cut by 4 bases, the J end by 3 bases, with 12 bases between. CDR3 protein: CASSPGRSYTGELFF. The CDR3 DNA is TGTGCCAGCAGCCCAGGGAGGTCGTACACCGGGGAGCTGTTTTTT.

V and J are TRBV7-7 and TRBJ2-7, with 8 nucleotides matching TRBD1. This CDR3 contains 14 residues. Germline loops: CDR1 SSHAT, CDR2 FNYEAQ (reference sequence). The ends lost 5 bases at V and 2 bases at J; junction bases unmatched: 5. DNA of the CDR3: TGTGCCAGCAGCGTCGACAGGGGCCCCTACGAGCAGTACTTC. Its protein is CASSVDRGPYEQYF.

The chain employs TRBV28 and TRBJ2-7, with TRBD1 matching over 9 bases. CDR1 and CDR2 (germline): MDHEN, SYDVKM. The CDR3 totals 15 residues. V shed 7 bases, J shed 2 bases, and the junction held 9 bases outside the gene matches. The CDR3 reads CASILQGATPYEQYF. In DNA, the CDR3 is TGTGCCAGCATCTTACAGGGGGCAACCCCCTACGAGCAGTACTTC. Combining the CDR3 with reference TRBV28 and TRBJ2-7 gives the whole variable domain DVKVTQSSRYLVKRTGEKVFLECVQDMDHENMFWYRQDPGLGLRLIYFSYDVKMKEKGDIPEGYSVSREKKERFSLILESASTNQTSMYLCASILQGATPYEQYFGPGTRLTVT.

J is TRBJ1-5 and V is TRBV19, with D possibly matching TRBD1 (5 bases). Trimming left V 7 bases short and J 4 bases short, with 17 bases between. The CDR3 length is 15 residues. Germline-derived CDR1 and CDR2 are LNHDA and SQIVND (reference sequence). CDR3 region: CASTLGAGANQPQHF. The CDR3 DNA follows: TGTGCCAGTACCCTAGGGGCCGGGGCGAATCAGCCCCAGCATTTT.